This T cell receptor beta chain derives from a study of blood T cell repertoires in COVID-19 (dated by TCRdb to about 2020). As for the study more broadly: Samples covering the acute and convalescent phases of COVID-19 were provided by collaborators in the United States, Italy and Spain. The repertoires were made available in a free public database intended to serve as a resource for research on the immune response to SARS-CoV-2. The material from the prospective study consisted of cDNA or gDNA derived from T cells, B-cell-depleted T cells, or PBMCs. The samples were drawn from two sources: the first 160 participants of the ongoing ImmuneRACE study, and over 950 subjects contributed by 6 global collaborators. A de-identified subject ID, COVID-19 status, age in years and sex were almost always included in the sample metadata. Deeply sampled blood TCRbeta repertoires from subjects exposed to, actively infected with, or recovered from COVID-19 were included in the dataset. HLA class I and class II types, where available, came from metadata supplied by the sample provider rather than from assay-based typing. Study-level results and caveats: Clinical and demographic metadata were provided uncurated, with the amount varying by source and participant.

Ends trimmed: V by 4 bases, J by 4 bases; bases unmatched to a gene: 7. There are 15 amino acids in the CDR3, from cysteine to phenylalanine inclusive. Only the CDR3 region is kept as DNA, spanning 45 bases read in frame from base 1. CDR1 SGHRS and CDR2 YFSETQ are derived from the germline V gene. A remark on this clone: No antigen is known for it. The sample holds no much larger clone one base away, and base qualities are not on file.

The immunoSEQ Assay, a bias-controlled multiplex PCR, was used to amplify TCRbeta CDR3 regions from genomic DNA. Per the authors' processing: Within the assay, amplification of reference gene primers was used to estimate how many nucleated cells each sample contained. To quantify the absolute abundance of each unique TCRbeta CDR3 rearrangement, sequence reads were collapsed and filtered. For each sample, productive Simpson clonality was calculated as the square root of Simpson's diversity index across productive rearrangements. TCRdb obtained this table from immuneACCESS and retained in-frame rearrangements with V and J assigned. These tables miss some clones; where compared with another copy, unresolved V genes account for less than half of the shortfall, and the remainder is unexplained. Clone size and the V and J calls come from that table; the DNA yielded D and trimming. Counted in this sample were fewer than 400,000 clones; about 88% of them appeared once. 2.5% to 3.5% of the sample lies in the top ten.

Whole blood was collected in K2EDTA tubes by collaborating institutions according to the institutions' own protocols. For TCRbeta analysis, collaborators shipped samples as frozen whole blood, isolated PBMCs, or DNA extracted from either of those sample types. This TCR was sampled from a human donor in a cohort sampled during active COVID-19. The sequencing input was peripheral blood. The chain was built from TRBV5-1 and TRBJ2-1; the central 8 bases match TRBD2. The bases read TGCGCCAGCAGCGTACTTAGCGGGACGTACAATGAGCAGTTCTTC. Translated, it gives CASSVLSGTYNEQFF.